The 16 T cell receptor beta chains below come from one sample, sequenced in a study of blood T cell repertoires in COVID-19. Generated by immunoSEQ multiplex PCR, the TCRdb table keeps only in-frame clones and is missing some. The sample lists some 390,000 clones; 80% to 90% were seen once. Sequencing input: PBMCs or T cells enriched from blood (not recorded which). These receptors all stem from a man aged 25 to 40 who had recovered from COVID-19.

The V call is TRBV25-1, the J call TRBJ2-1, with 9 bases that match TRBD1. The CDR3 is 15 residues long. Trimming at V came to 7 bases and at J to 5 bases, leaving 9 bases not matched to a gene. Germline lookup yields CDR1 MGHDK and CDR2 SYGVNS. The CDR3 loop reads CASTPTGGSHNEQFF. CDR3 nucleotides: TGTGCCAGCACACCGACAGGGGGTAGTCACAATGAGCAGTTCTTC. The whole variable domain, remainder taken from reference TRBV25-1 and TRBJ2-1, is EADIYQTPRYLVIGTGKKITLECSQTMGHDKMYWYQQDPGMELHLIHYSYGVNSTEKGDLSSESTVSRIRTEHFPLTLESARPSHTSQYLCASTPTGGSHNEQFFGPGTRLTVL.

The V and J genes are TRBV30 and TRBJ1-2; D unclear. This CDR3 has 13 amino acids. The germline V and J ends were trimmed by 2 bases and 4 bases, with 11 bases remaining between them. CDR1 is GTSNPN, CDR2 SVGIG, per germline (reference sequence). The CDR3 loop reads CAWSTEVGYGYTF. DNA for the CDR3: TGTGCCTGGAGTACGGAGGTGGGCTATGGCTACACCTTC.

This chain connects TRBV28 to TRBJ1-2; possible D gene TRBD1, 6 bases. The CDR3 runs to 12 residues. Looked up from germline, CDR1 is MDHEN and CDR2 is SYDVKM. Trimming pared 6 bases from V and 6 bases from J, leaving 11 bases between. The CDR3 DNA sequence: TGTGCCAGCAGACAGGGAAAGAATGGCTACACCTTC. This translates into CASRQGKNGYTF.

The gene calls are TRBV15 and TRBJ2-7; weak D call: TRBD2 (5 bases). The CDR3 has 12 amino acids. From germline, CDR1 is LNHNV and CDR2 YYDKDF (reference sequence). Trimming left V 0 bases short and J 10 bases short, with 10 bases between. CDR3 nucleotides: TGTGCCACCAGCAGAGATCGGGGATCACAGTACTTC. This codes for CATSRDRGSQYF.

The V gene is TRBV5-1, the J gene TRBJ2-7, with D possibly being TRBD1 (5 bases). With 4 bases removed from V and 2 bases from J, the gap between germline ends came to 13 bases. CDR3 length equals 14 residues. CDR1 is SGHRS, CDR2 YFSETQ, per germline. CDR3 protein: CASSRSTATYEQYF. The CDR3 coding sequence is TGCGCCAGCAGCCGGTCGACAGCCACCTACGAGCAGTACTTC.

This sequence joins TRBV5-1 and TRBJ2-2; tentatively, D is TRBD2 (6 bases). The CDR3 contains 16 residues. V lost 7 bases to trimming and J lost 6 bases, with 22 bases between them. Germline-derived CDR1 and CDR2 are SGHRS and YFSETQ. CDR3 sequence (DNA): TGCGCCAGCGACCCCGGCGGGATCCCGCTCTCCGGGGAGCTGTTTTTT. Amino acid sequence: CASDPGGIPLSGELFF.

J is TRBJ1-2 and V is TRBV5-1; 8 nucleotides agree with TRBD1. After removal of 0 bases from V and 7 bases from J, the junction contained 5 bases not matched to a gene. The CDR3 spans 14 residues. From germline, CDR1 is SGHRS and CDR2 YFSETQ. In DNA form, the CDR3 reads TGCGCCAGCAGCTTGGGAGACAGGGGAGTTGGCTACACCTTC. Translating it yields CASSLGDRGVGYTF.

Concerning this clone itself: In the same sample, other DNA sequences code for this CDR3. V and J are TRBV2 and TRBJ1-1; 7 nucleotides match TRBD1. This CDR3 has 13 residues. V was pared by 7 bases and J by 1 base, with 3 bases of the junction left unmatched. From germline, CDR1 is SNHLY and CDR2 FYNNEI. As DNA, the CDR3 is TGTGCCAGCATTCGGACAGGGAACACTGAAGCTTTCTTT. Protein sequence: CASIRTGNTEAFF.

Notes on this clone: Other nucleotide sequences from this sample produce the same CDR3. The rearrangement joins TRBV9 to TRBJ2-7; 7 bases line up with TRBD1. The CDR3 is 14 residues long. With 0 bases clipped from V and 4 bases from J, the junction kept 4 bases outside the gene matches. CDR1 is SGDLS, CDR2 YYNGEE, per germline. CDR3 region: CASSVGGGGYEQYF. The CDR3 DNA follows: TGTGCCAGCAGCGTAGGAGGGGGCGGTTACGAGCAGTACTTC.

In DNA form, the CDR3 reads TGTGCCAGCAGCTTAGATAGGGGCCAGGCGCAGTACTTC. It yields the protein CASSLDRGQAQYF. The chain combines TRBV11-2 with TRBJ2-7, with D possibly being TRBD1 (5 bases). Germline-derived CDR1 and CDR2 are SGHAT and FQNNGV. This CDR3 is 13 amino acids long. The V gene lost 0 bases and the J gene lost 9 bases, with 12 bases spanning the gap.

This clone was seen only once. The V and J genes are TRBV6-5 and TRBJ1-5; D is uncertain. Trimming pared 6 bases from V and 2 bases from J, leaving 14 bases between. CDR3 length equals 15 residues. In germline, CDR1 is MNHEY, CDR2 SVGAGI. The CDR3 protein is CASRLGLEGNQPQHF. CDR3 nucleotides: TGTGCCAGCAGGTTGGGTTTGGAGGGCAATCAGCCCCAGCATTTT.

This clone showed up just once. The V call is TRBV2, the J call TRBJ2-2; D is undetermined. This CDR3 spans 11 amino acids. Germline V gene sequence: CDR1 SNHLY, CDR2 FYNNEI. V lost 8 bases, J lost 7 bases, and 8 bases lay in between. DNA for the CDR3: TGTGCCAGCGAACTTTTCGGGGAGCTGTTTTTT. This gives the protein CASELFGELFF. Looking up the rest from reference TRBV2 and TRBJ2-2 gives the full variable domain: EPEVTQTPSHQVTQMGQEVILRCVPISNHLYFYWYRQILGQKVEFLVSFYNNEISEKSEIFDDQFSVERPDGSNFTLKIRSTKLEDSAMYFCASELFGELFFGEGSRLTVL.

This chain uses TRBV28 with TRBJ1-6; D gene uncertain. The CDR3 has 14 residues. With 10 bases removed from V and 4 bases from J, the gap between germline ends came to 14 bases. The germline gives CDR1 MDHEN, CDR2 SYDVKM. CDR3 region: CATGETGYNSPLHF. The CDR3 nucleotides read TGTGCCACCGGTGAAACGGGGTATAATTCACCCCTCCACTTT.

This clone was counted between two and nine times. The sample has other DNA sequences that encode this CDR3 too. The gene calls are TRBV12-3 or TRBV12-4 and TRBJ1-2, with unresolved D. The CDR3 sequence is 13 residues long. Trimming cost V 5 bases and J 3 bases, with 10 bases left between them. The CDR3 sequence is CASSPGEDYGYTF. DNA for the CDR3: TGTGCCAGCAGTCCCGGGGAGGACTATGGCTACACCTTC.

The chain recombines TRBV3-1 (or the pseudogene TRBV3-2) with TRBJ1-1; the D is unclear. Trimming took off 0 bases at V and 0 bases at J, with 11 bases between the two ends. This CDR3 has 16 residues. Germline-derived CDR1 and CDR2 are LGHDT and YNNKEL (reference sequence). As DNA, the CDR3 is TGTGCCAGCAGCCAAGATAACAGTAACATGAACACTGAAGCTTTCTTT. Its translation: CASSQDNSNMNTEAFF.

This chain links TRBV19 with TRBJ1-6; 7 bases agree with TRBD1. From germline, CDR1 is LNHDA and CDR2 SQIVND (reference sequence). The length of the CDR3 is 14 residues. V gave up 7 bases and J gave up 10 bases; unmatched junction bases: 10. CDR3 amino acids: CASNRQGVGSPLHF. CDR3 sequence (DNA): TGTGCCAGTAATCGGCAGGGGGTAGGGTCACCCCTCCACTTT.